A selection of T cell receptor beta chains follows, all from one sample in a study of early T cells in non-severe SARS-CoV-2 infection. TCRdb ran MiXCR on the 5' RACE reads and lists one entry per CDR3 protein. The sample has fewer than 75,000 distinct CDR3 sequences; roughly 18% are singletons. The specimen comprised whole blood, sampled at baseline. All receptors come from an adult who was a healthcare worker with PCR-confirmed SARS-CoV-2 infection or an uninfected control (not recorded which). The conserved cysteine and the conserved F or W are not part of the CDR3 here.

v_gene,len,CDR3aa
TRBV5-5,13,ASSLLGTPNEKLF
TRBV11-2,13,ASGTSGVSSYEQY
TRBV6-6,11,ASRPDMNTEAF
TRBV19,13,ASRSGLAPGETQY
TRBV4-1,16,ASSQDPQGGSYNQPQH
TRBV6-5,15,ASSYVRQGLWTDTQY
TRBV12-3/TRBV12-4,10,ASSPTRDTQY
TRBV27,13,ASSYTSGRNYEQY
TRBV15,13,ATTTQGQGHQPQH
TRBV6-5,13,ASSYSKPAYNEQF
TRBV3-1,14,ASSRGPGQGNTEAF
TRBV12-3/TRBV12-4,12,ASSPTGGSDTQY
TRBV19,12,ASARAHPAHEQF
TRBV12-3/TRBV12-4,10,ASSRSDNEQF
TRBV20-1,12,SARTGTLNTEAF
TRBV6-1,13,ASRAGGPSPGEQF
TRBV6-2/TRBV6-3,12,ASSYEGAYNEQF
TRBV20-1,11,SASGGAGTEQF
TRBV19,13,ASSPRKAQHYGYT
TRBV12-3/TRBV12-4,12,ASSFMGSNQPQH
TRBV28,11,ASSLITFNEQF
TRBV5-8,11,ASWGRDYNEQF
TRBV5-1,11,ASSIGQLQTQY
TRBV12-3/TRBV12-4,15,ATSIHTGGFAADTQY
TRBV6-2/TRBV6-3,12,ASREMTGQSGYT
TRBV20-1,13,SARPRTGEVYGYT
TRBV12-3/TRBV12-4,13,ASGPGTSGGNEQF
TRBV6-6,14,ASSYPGTSGHYEQY
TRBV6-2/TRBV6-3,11,ASSYVIVGGYT
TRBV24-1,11,ATSGQRTGELS
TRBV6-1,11,ASSRTDNQPQH
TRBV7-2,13,ASSSRVASSYEQY
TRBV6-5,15,ASSYSSARQRPMMQY
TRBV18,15,ASSPPLTNYIADTQY
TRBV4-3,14,ASSQDLVRSGNTIY
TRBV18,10,ASSQQGNTIY
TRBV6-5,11,ASSSTPNSPLH
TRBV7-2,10,ASSLQFREQF
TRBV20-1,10,SADGRTGELF
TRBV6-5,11,ASSSGLLYGYT
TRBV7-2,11,ASSLVLVGEQY
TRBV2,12,ASSSGRLSYEQY
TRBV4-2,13,ASSPGEDRIKPQH